The rows below give T cell receptor beta chains drawn from one sample of a study of preoperative IRX-2 immunotherapy in early breast cancer. Libraries were prepared by immunoSEQ multiplex PCR; TCRdb keeps only in-frame clonotypes and omits some of them. Altogether roughly 93,000 clones are present, more than 80% being singletons, with the ten largest covering about 1.9%. The sample here was tumor tissue, taken after IRX-2 immunotherapy. The receptors were gathered from a human donor with breast cancer. The CDR3 runs from the conserved cysteine through the conserved F or W. The order of the fields is clone size, D gene, V gene, J gene, CDR3 protein, CDR3 DNA. A D gene is named only where the DNA matches it firmly. Part of the rows lack a size; the others show once, few, many or a class for expanded clones.

abundance: NA; d_gene: NA; v_gene: TRBV7-1; j_gene: TRBJ2-2; CDR3aa: CASSSRGPGELFF; CDR3nt: TGTGCCAGCAGCTCACGGGGTCCCGGGGAGCTGTTTTTT
abundance: NA; d_gene: NA; v_gene: TRBV19; j_gene: TRBJ2-7; CDR3aa: CASRKGPFSDSTYEQYF; CDR3nt: TGTGCCAGTAGAAAGGGCCCCTTCTCCGATTCCACCTACGAGCAGTACTTC
abundance: NA; d_gene: NA; v_gene: TRBV6-8; j_gene: TRBJ1-4; CDR3aa: CATAVNYNEKLFF; CDR3nt: TGTGCCACCGCGGTCAATTATAATGAAAAACTGTTTTTT
abundance: NA; d_gene: NA; v_gene: TRBV29-1; j_gene: TRBJ2-6; CDR3aa: CSVVGSGANVLTF; CDR3nt: TGCAGCGTTGTCGGCTCTGGGGCCAACGTCCTGACTTTC
abundance: NA; d_gene: NA; v_gene: TRBV7-5; j_gene: TRBJ2-7; CDR3aa: CASSSSGTARYEQYF; CDR3nt: TGTGCCAGCAGCTCCTCCGGGACGGCGAGGTACGAGCAGTACTTC
abundance: NA; d_gene: NA; v_gene: TRBV19; j_gene: TRBJ2-5; CDR3aa: CASSWDNGGETQYF; CDR3nt: TGTGCCAGTAGTTGGGACAACGGAGGAGAGACCCAGTACTTC
abundance: NA; d_gene: NA; v_gene: TRBV7-6; j_gene: TRBJ2-1; CDR3aa: CASSPRRDTANNEQFF; CDR3nt: TGTGCCAGCAGCCCCCGTCGGGACACAGCAAACAATGAGCAGTTCTTC
abundance: NA; d_gene: TRBD1; v_gene: TRBV29-1; j_gene: TRBJ2-7; CDR3aa: CSVEEPTGKDEQYF; CDR3nt: TGCAGCGTTGAAGAGCCGACAGGGAAGGACGAGCAGTACTTC
abundance: few; d_gene: NA; v_gene: TRBV19; j_gene: TRBJ1-4; CDR3aa: CASTQDSRNEKLFF; CDR3nt: TGTGCCAGTACCCAGGACAGCCGCAATGAAAAACTGTTTTTT
abundance: NA; d_gene: TRBD2; v_gene: TRBV15; j_gene: TRBJ2-7; CDR3aa: CATSRKARTSGSGYEQYF; CDR3nt: TGTGCCACCAGCAGGAAGGCCCGGACTAGCGGGAGCGGCTACGAGCAGTACTTC
abundance: NA; d_gene: NA; v_gene: TRBV6-8; j_gene: TRBJ1-2; CDR3aa: CASSYLMNYGYTF; CDR3nt: TGTGCCAGCAGTTACTTGATGAACTATGGCTACACCTTC
abundance: NA; d_gene: TRBD2; v_gene: TRBV18; j_gene: TRBJ2-1; CDR3aa: CASSPAGVSINEQFF; CDR3nt: TGTGCCAGCTCACCCGCGGGGGTCAGTATAAATGAGCAGTTCTTC
abundance: NA; d_gene: NA; v_gene: TRBV11-3; j_gene: TRBJ1-2; CDR3aa: CASSLEGKSYGYTF; CDR3nt: TGTGCCAGCAGCTTAGAAGGCAAGAGCTATGGCTACACCTTC
abundance: NA; d_gene: NA; v_gene: TRBV25-1; j_gene: TRBJ1-1; CDR3aa: CASSVAGAIRLFF; CDR3nt: TGTGCCAGCAGTGTTGCTGGGGCAATTCGCCTTTTCTTT
abundance: NA; d_gene: NA; v_gene: TRBV5-1; j_gene: TRBJ1-2; CDR3aa: CASSVQETNYGYTF; CDR3nt: TGCGCCAGCAGCGTTCAGGAAACTAACTATGGCTACACCTTC
abundance: NA; d_gene: NA; v_gene: TRBV11-3; j_gene: TRBJ2-7; CDR3aa: CASSGPGRGTYEQYF; CDR3nt: TGTGCCAGCAGCGGACCGGGACGGGGAACCTACGAGCAGTACTTC
abundance: NA; d_gene: NA; v_gene: TRBV28; j_gene: TRBJ1-2; CDR3aa: CASSLSGFYYGYTF; CDR3nt: TGTGCCAGCAGTTTATCAGGCTTCTACTATGGCTACACCTTC
abundance: NA; d_gene: NA; v_gene: TRBV9; j_gene: TRBJ1-3; CDR3aa: CASATEYSGNTIYF; CDR3nt: TGTGCCAGCGCCACCGAGTACTCTGGAAACACCATATATTTT
abundance: once; d_gene: NA; v_gene: TRBV6-8; j_gene: TRBJ1-1; CDR3aa: CASNSLDLNTEAFF; CDR3nt: TGTGCCAGCAATAGCCTGGATTTGAACACTGAAGCTTTCTTT
abundance: NA; d_gene: TRBD2; v_gene: TRBV19; j_gene: TRBJ2-3; CDR3aa: CASSTISGGSTDTQYF; CDR3nt: TGTGCCAGTAGTACTATAAGCGGGGGTAGCACAGATACGCAGTATTTT
abundance: NA; d_gene: NA; v_gene: TRBV6-4; j_gene: TRBJ1-4; CDR3aa: CAINAGDGINEKLFF; CDR3nt: TGTGCCATCAATGCTGGGGACGGGATTAATGAAAAACTGTTTTTT
abundance: NA; d_gene: NA; v_gene: TRBV25-1; j_gene: TRBJ1-1; CDR3aa: CASSDEEKNTEAFF; CDR3nt: TGTGCCAGCAGTGACGAGGAGAAGAACACTGAAGCTTTCTTT
abundance: NA; d_gene: NA; v_gene: TRBV30; j_gene: TRBJ2-1; CDR3aa: CAWSVLRYEQFF; CDR3nt: TGTGCCTGGAGTGTACTGCGGTATGAGCAGTTCTTC